This T cell receptor (beta chain) stems from a study of cytomegalovirus exposure and HLA in healthy donors. Study results and caveats: Differences between HLA loci emerged in a later analysis of TCR association rates, with DRB1 most and HLA-C fewest.

About this clone itself: What it binds is not known.

V was cut by 3 bases and J by 12 bases, with 15 bases left in between. The germline gives CDR1 MNHNS, CDR2 SASEGT. CDR3 size: 14 residues. The PCR ran on 60 Vbeta and 13 Jbeta primers. TCRdb's copy holds only in-frame clones and misses some; the assay was immunoSEQ multiplex PCR. The sample has over 250,000 clones; around 66% are singletons. The chain joins TRBV6-1 to TRBJ2-6, with D unclear. Sequenced material: PBMCs. The sequence derives from a female donor in good health and CMV-seronegative. In DNA form, the CDR3 reads TGTGCCAGCAGTGAGGTAGCTCTCCTTACCGTCCTGACTTTC. Translated: CASSEVALLTVLTF.